Included here is one TCR beta chain sequence, with context. Its antigen remains undetermined. Qualities for individual bases were not recorded, and no much larger clone is one base off. Collaborating institutions collected whole blood in K2EDTA tubes following their own protocols. For TCRbeta analysis, collaborators shipped samples in one of three forms: frozen whole blood, isolated PBMCs, or DNA extracted from either of those sample types. The entry originates in a study of blood T cell repertoires in COVID-19 (dated by TCRdb to the early 2020s). General notes on the study: Samples covering the acute and convalescent phases of COVID-19 were provided by collaborators in the United States, Italy and Spain. The samples were drawn from two sources: the first 160 participants of the ongoing ImmuneRACE study, and 1,200 or so subjects contributed by 6 global collaborators. A de-identified subject ID, COVID-19 status, age in years and sex were almost always included in the sample metadata. Where available, HLA class I and class II types were obtained from metadata supplied by the sample provider rather than from assay-based typing. Deeply sampled blood TCRbeta repertoires from subjects exposed to, actively infected with, or recovered from COVID-19 were included in the dataset. The material from the prospective study consisted of cDNA or gDNA derived from T cells, B-cell-depleted T cells, or PBMCs. The repertoires were released in a freely available public database meant as a resource for research on the immune response to SARS-CoV-2.

As encoded in the germline V gene, CDR1 is MDHEN while CDR2 is SYDVKM. Reading from cysteine to phenylalanine, the CDR3 counts 15 amino acids. Left in the record is the CDR3 DNA by itself, 45 bases read in frame from the first base. V drops 4 bases and J drops 4 bases, leaving 15 bases in between. What the work shows at the level of the full study, not this receptor alone: The amount of clinical and demographic metadata varied by source and participant and was provided uncurated.

TCRbeta CDR3 regions were amplified from genomic DNA by means of the immunoSEQ Assay, a bias-controlled multiplex PCR. Concerning the study's data processing: Within the assay, amplification of reference gene primers was used to estimate how many nucleated cells each sample contained. To quantify the absolute abundance of each unique TCRbeta CDR3 rearrangement, sequence reads were collapsed and filtered. For each sample, productive Simpson clonality was calculated as the square root of Simpson's diversity index over productive rearrangements. The table was pulled from immuneACCESS by TCRdb, which kept in-frame rearrangements only. Such tables lose some clones; where checked, under half of the loss comes from unresolved V genes, and the rest has no known cause. D and trimming come from the DNA, and the V and J calls and clone size come from that table. The sample table contains over 150,000 clones; only one count was recorded for roughly 80% of them. Clones ranked in the top ten supply 12% to 15% of the sample.

The receptor comes from a man aged 18 to 35 with active or convalescent COVID-19. The sequence links TRBV28 to TRBJ2-3, with TRBD1 tentatively as D gene (6 bases match). What was sequenced was peripheral blood. The base sequence is TGTGCCAGCAGTTACAGGGATTCTCGGTCAGATACGCAGTATTTT. Its protein product is CASSYRDSRSDTQYF.